The source of this TCR beta chain is a study of CD8 T cell repertoires and HIV-1 epitope variants (dated by TCRdb to between 2020 and 2021). In terms of the full investigation: In separate culture wells, T cells were stimulated with each of twenty-five peptides that represented autologous and known Gag and Nef epitope variants. A total of about 87 T cell cultures were run, with each culture condition done in triplicate except for one peptide, which was done in duplicate. Control conditions included a CMV, EBV and flu peptide pool, the Ebola AY9 epitope as negative control, and a no-peptide well. T cells were enriched using the EasySep Human T Cell Enrichment Kit and then co-cultured with an equal number of autologous T cell-negative cells acting as antigen-presenting cells. Tested epitopes included three Gag epitope families and Nef HW9 and YT9. Cultures ran for 10 days in IMDM with gentamicin, with half-media changes on days 3 and 7 adding IL-2, IL-7 and IL-15. An aliquot of 1M T cells was saved as an uncultured baseline condition, separate from the 75 to 100 T cell cultures. Points the paper makes about the study in general: Nine or ten antigen-specific TCR beta clonotypes were identified, of which about 6 appeared to be cross-reactive for autologous or known escape epitope variants. The Nef KF9 family was recognized by five clonotypes and the HW9 family by one, and no responses to the TAALDMSHF plasma variant were observed. The assay could identify only TCR beta chains and pointed to proliferation in response to antigen, not to T cell function or cytokine profile.

The EasySep Human CD8+ T Cell Enrichment Kit was used on day 10 to isolate CD8+ T cells from every culture. The trim is 10 bases for V and 0 bases for J, with a gap of 9 bases between the germline ends. The CDR3, from cysteine to phenylalanine, totals 12 residues. The sequence is cut down to CDR3 DNA, 36 bases in frame from base 1. The germline V gene supplies CDR1 SNHLY and CDR2 FYNNEI. The immunoSEQ platform was used to sequence TCR beta CDR3 regions at survey depth. The QIAamp DNA micro kit was used to extract genomic DNA from every cultured and uncultured CD8+ T cell population. The original pipeline was this. Samples with under 5,000 productive reads were excluded, and this exclusion removed about 6% of the roughly 75 HIV peptide-stimulated cultures. Sequences were trimmed to CDR3 by a MANAFEST web app, and nonproductive sequences, CDR3s under 5 amino acids, and sequences not starting with C or ending with F/W were removed. Clonotypes were classified as antigen-specific only if expansion was observed in at least 2 of 3 replicates versus the no-peptide control at FDR 0.01, only within one epitope family. Specific clonotypes also needed at least fivefold higher frequency than in wells stimulated with peptides from other epitope families. Here the immuneACCESS table is served through TCRdb, limited to in-frame sequences with V and J called. Missing clones are a known gap in these copies; in checked studies unresolved V genes cover under half, and the rest lacks a known reason. V and J calls and clone size come straight from that table; D and trimming were deduced from the DNA. Within this sample are almost 5,000 clones, with around 67% of them counted one time only. The top ten clones comprise around 46% of the sample.

This clone was counted only a few times. The specificity of this receptor is unknown. Per-nucleotide qualities are absent, and no much larger clonotype sits a single base away. The chain is made from TRBV2 and TRBJ1-1; the best D guess is TRBD1, with 6 bases matching. The TCR comes from a male donor with HIV. The sequenced sample consisted of cultured CD8+ T cells derived from PBMCs. The CDR3 reads as follows: CATGQLNTEAFF. At the DNA level, the sequence is TGTGCCACTGGACAGCTGAACACTGAAGCTTTCTTT.